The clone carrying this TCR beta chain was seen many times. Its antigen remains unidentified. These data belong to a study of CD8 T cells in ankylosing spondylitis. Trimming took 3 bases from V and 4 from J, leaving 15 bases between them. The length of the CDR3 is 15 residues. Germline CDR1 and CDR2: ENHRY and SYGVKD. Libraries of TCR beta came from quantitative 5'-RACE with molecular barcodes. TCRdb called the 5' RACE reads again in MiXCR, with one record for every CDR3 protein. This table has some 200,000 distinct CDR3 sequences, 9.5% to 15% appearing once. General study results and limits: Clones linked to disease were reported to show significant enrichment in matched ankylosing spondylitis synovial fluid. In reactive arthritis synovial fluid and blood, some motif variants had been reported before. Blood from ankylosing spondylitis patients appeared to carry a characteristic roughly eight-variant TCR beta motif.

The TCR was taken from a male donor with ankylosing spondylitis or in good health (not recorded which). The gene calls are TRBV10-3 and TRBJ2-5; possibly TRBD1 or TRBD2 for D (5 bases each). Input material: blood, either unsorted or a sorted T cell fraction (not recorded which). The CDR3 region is CAISEPGDLGETQYF. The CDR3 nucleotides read TGTGCCATCAGTGAACCCGGGGACCTAGGAGAGACCCAGTACTTC.